This T cell receptor (beta chain) was captured in a study of CD8 T cells in Susac syndrome. Reverse transcription of about 0.45 to 1 ug RNA used random hexamers. TCRdb fed the immunoSEQ multiplex PCR reads into MiXCR, producing one record per CDR3 protein. The sample has some 100,000 distinct CDR3 sequences; 95% are singletons. This clonotype was observed a single time. V shed 6 bases and J 12 bases; nucleotides not matched to a gene: 14. Per the germline V gene, CDR1 is MDHEN and CDR2 is SYDVKM. CDR3 length: 15 residues. The chain has TRBV28 and TRBJ2-1; 10 bases map to TRBD1. This sequence originates from a human donor with Susac syndrome. Sequenced: CD8+ T cells from PBMCs. For the CDR3, the DNA is TGTGCCAGCAGCCTACCCCAGGGACAGGGGAGAGGGCAGTTCTTC. This encodes CASSLPQGQGRGQFF.